Following are 5 T cell receptor beta chains from one sample sequenced in a study of shared clonotypes between healthy human individuals. Positive CCR7 selection of CD45RO-negative cells yielded the naive CD8 cells, and terminally differentiated effector memory CD45RA+ cells were excluded. Produced via immunoSEQ multiplex PCR; TCRdb's table is partial and in-frame only. The data contain about 2 million clones, about 95% of them singletons. The sequenced material came from naive CD8+ T cells sorted from blood. These receptors were taken from a man younger than 35 in good health.

The J gene is TRBJ1-2, the V gene TRBV11-2, with 7 positions matching TRBD1. Germline V gene sequence: CDR1 SGHAT, CDR2 FQNNGV. V shed 5 bases, J shed 8 bases, and the junction held 14 bases outside the gene matches. The CDR3 loop spans 15 amino acids. The CDR3 DNA reads as TGTGCCAGCAGCACAAGGACAGGTACCACTCCCGGCTACACCTTC. Its protein product is CASSTRTGTTPGYTF. Using reference TRBV11-2 and TRBJ1-2 for the parts outside the CDR3, the full variable domain is EAGVAQSPRYKIIEKRQSVAFWCNPISGHATLYWYQQILGQGPKLLIQFQNNGVVDDSQLPKDRFSAERLKGVDSTLKIQPAKLEDSAVYLCASSTRTGTTPGYTFGSGTRLTVV.

The chain has TRBV4-1 and TRBJ1-2, with 9 nucleotides matching TRBD1. The germline CDR1 and CDR2 sequences are MGHRA and YSYEKL. This CDR3 has 17 residues. Losses at the gene ends were 1 base for V and 2 bases for J; bases not matched to a gene: 8. CDR3 sequence reads: CASSQVLGQGSNYGYTF. The CDR3 DNA follows: TGCGCCAGCAGCCAAGTGTTAGGACAGGGGAGCAACTATGGCTACACCTTC.

The chain links TRBV27 to TRBJ2-3; D is perhaps TRBD2 (6 bases). The germline CDR1 and CDR2 sequences are MNHEY and SMNVEV (reference sequence). The CDR3 contains 13 residues. Trimming pared 5 bases from V and 6 bases from J, leaving 12 bases between. As DNA, the CDR3 is TGTGCCAGCAGTCCGCGTGGGGGGGATACGCAGTATTTT. Translation gives CASSPRGGDTQYF.

This clone was seen a single time. The gene calls are TRBV7-6 and TRBJ1-1; D may be TRBD1 (5 bases). The CDR3 totals 16 residues. The germline CDR1 and CDR2 sequences are SGHVS and FNYEAQ. The ends were cut back, 0 bases at V and 2 bases at J, with 13 bases in the middle. For the CDR3, the DNA is TGTGCCAGCAGCTTAGCCTTGGAAGGGGTTAACACTGAAGCTTTCTTT. Translated: CASSLALEGVNTEAFF.

The V gene is TRBV19, the J gene TRBJ2-5; D unclear. CDR3 length: 13 residues. CDR1 is LNHDA, CDR2 SQIVND, per germline (reference sequence). The germline V and J ends were trimmed by 0 bases and 5 bases, with 7 bases remaining between them. The CDR3 nucleotides are TGTGCCAGTAGTATAGAAGTTTTGGAGACCCAGTACTTC. Translation: CASSIEVLETQYF.